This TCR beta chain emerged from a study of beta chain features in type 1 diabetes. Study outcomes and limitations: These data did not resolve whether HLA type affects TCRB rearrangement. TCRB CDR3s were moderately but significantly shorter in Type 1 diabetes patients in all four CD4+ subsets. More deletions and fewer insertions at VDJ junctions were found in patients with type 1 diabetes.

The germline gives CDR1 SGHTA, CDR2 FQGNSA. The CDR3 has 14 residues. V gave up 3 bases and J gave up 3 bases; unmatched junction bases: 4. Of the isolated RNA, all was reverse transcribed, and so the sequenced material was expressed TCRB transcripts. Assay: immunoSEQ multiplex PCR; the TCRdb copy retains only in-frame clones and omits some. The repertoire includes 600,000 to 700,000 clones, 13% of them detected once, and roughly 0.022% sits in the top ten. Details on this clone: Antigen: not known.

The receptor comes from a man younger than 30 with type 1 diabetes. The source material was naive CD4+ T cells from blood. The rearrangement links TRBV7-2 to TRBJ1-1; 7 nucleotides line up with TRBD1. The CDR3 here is CASSFRQGHTEAFF. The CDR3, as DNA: TGTGCCAGCAGCTTTCGACAGGGCCACACTGAAGCTTTCTTT.